Following are 27 T cell receptor beta chains from one sample sequenced in a study of T cell changes during pregnancy in multiple sclerosis. Profiling relied on immunoSEQ multiplex PCR, and the TCRdb table lists in-frame clones only, not all of them. The sample includes nearly 70,000 clones, 90% to 95% of them seen just once. The material sequenced was peripheral blood, taken in the second trimester of pregnancy. The source of these receptors is a female donor in good health, enrolled as a control in a pregnancy study.

The V gene is TRBV4-1, the J gene TRBJ2-5, with 9 bases identical to TRBD1. The closer fit of TRBJ2-7 to the DNA end suggests the J call may be wrong. The CDR3 covers 15 residues. Germline CDR1 is MGHRA and CDR2 is YSYEKL. Here the CDR3 reads CASSQGTGTFVEQYF. The CDR3 DNA sequence: TGCGCCAGCAGCCAGGGGACAGGGACGTTCGTCGAGCAGTACTTC.

This clone was observed once. V and J are TRBV2 and TRBJ1-1, with TRBD1 as a possible D gene (5 bases). Germline V gene data show CDR1 as SNHLY and CDR2 as FYNNEI. CDR3 size: 12 residues. The V end lost 6 bases, the J end lost 1 base, and 6 bases lay between the germline ends. CDR3 in amino acids: CASRDTNTEAFF. CDR3 coding DNA: TGTGCCAGCAGGGACACGAACACTGAAGCTTTCTTT.

The CDR3 protein is CASSPSGTSGTEQYF. The CDR3 region has the DNA TGTGCCAGCAGCCCATCCGGGACTAGCGGGACCGAGCAGTACTTC. The rearrangement uses TRBV7-9 and TRBJ2-7; 13 nucleotides align to TRBD2. Germline CDR1 is SEHNR and CDR2 is FQNEAQ (reference sequence). Trimming took 5 bases from V and 6 from J; bases not matched to a gene: 7. The CDR3 has 15 amino acids.

Here the CDR3 reads CAWGRGNEQFF. Here the CDR3 DNA reads TGTGCCTGGGGCAGGGGCAATGAGCAGTTCTTC. The genes are TRBV30 and TRBJ2-1, with D possibly TRBD1 on 6 matching bases. Trimming stripped 5 bases from V and 6 bases from J, with 8 bases between. Germline loops: CDR1 GTSNPN, CDR2 SVGIG (reference sequence). CDR3 length: 11 residues.

V gene TRBV19 combines with J gene TRBJ1-5, with 8 nucleotides matching TRBD1. The germline CDR1 and CDR2 sequences are LNHDA and SQIVND (reference sequence). The CDR3 has 15 amino acids. After removal of 2 bases from V and 1 base from J, the junction contained 1 base not matched to a gene. This chain's CDR3 is CASSIYRGSNQPQHF. The DNA of the CDR3 is TGTGCCAGTAGTATATACAGGGGGAGCAATCAGCCCCAGCATTTT.

The J gene is TRBJ2-1, the V gene TRBV11-2; possibly TRBD2 for D (6 bases). V gave up 6 bases and J gave up 4 bases, with 16 bases separating them. CDR3 length equals 15 residues. Germline CDR1 is SGHAT and CDR2 is FQNNGV. The CDR3 sequence: CASRGLRLEYNEQFF. The CDR3, as DNA: TGTGCCAGCAGGGGACTCCGGCTAGAATACAATGAGCAGTTCTTC.

The J gene is TRBJ2-7, the V gene TRBV4-1, with D possibly TRBD1 on 6 matching bases. V gave up 0 bases and J gave up 3 bases, with 9 bases separating them. Per germline, CDR1 MGHRA and CDR2 YSYEKL. The CDR3 is 14 residues long. The CDR3, as DNA: TGCGCCAGCAGCCAAGAGGGGACACGCTACGAGCAGTACTTC. The encoded protein is CASSQEGTRYEQYF.

The chain uses TRBV7-9 and TRBJ1-3; 7 nucleotides line up with TRBD1. The ends lost 3 bases at V and 3 bases at J; junction bases unmatched: 2. Germline V gives CDR1 SEHNR, CDR2 FQNEAQ (reference sequence). CDR3 length: 14 amino acids. The CDR3 nucleotides read TGTGCCAGCAGCTTGACAGGGAGTGGAAACACCATATATTTT. It encodes CASSLTGSGNTIYF.

The chain is built from TRBV11-2 and TRBJ2-1, with 8 bases that match TRBD2. The length of the CDR3 is 15 residues. V lost 4 bases to trimming and J lost 9 bases; unmatched junction nucleotides: 11. The germline gives CDR1 SGHAT, CDR2 FQNNGV. DNA of the CDR3: TGTGCCAGCAGCTCGATGCCAGCGGGAGTGGGTGAGCAGTTCTTC. Its translation: CASSSMPAGVGEQFF. The full variable domain, completed using reference TRBV11-2 and TRBJ2-1, is EAGVAQSPRYKIIEKRQSVAFWCNPISGHATLYWYQQILGQGPKLLIQFQNNGVVDDSQLPKDRFSAERLKGVDSTLKIQPAKLEDSAVYLCASSSMPAGVGEQFFGPGTRLTVL.

CDR3 DNA sequence: TGTGCCAGCAGTAGCACCGGGACTAGCTGGTTCTTC. This codes for CASSSTGTSWFF. The chain has TRBV27 and TRBJ2-1; 9 bases agree with TRBD2. CDR1 is MNHEY, CDR2 SMNVEV, per germline (reference sequence). This CDR3 is 12 amino acids long. With V trimmed by 5 bases and J by 15 bases, 8 bases remained unmatched.

The V call is TRBV10-3, the J call TRBJ2-5; 8 bases match TRBD1. Germline CDR1 ENHRY, CDR2 SYGVKD. The junction had 6 bases not matched to a gene; V was cut back by 5 bases and J by 1 base. The CDR3 sequence is 15 residues long. The CDR3 bases are TGTGCCATCAGTCCCGGAACAGGGGGCCAAGAGACCCAGTACTTC. Translating it yields CAISPGTGGQETQYF.

The V and J genes are TRBV5-5 and TRBJ2-1; a weak D match, TRBD1 (5 bases). The CDR3 extends over 16 amino acids. V shed 4 bases and J shed 0 bases, with 14 bases lying between them. CDR1 is SGHKS and CDR2 is YYEKEE in the germline V gene (reference sequence). The CDR3 loop is CASSLGAVSSYNEQFF. CDR3 nucleotide sequence: TGTGCCAGCAGCCTAGGGGCCGTTTCCTCCTACAATGAGCAGTTCTTC.

The V and J genes are TRBV11-3 and TRBJ1-5, with no clear D. The length of the CDR3 is 16 residues. CDR1 is SGHNT, CDR2 YENEEA, per germline. V lost 1 base, J lost 2 bases, and 12 bases lay in between. The CDR3 DNA reads TGTGCCAGCAGCTTAGTATCGCGGGCGGGCAATCAGCCCCAGCATTTT. This sequence encodes CASSLVSRAGNQPQHF.

The J gene is TRBJ2-1, the V gene TRBV9; D perhaps matches TRBD2 (6 bases). Germline CDR1 and CDR2: SGDLS and YYNGEE. This CDR3 has 16 amino acids. Trimming removed 6 bases from V and 5 bases from J, with 21 bases in between. The CDR3 coding sequence is TGTGCCAGCACCCCCTCCGGGAGCTCCGGTCACAATGAGCAGTTCTTC. It translates to CASTPSGSSGHNEQFF.

This sequence joins TRBV28 and TRBJ2-7, with TRBD2 as a possible D gene (5 bases). The ends were cut back, 4 bases at V and 5 bases at J, with 12 bases in the middle. Looked up from germline, CDR1 is MDHEN and CDR2 is SYDVKM. The CDR3 covers 13 residues. The CDR3 is CASSSADSDEQYF. In DNA, the CDR3 is TGTGCCAGCAGTTCAGCCGATAGCGACGAGCAGTACTTC.

The chain has TRBV27 and TRBJ1-2, with TRBD1 as a possible D gene (5 bases). Per the germline V gene, CDR1 is MNHEY and CDR2 is SMNVEV (reference sequence). The CDR3 runs 16 residues. Between the trimmed V and J ends, which lost 5 bases and 2 bases, there was a span of 18 bases. CDR3: CASSAIPGLRNYGYTF. The CDR3 nucleotides read TGTGCCAGCAGTGCCATACCGGGACTCAGAAACTATGGCTACACCTTC.

This clone has just one count. At one end, the junction sequence differs from germline, possibly due to a read error. This chain joins TRBV2 and TRBJ2-1, with 11 positions matching TRBD1. This CDR3 is built from 11 residues. The germline CDR1 and CDR2 sequences are SNHLY and FYNNEI. Here the CDR3 DNA reads TGTGCCAGCAGCCTGGGACAGGGGGGGCTCTTC. Amino acids: CASSLGQGGLF.

This chain links TRBV7-8 with TRBJ2-1, with TRBD2 identical over 12 bases. Germline trimming cut 1 base from V and 9 bases from J; bases unmatched to any gene: 13. This CDR3 is 18 amino acids long. CDR1 and CDR2 (germline): SGHVS, FQNEAQ. CDR3 amino acids: CASSLGLAGAPGSLEQFF. CDR3 bases: TGTGCCAGCAGCTTAGGACTAGCGGGAGCCCCCGGTTCCCTTGAGCAGTTCTTC.

The V gene is TRBV28, the J gene TRBJ1-1; D not resolved. The CDR3 has 15 amino acids. V was trimmed by 3 bases and J by 0 bases, leaving 11 bases between them. Germline CDR1 is MDHEN and CDR2 is SYDVKM. The CDR3 DNA reads as TGTGCCAGCAGTTTGGGTGCTAGTATGAACACTGAAGCTTTCTTT. Its translation is CASSLGASMNTEAFF.

The V gene is TRBV9, the J gene TRBJ2-7; possible D gene TRBD1, 5 bases. CDR1 and CDR2 from the germline V gene are SGDLS and YYNGEE. V was trimmed by 3 bases and J by 2 bases, leaving 18 bases between them. The CDR3 runs to 16 residues. The CDR3 DNA reads as TGTGCCAGCAGCGCCGGAAACAGGATGGGGACCTACGAGCAGTACTTC. Protein: CASSAGNRMGTYEQYF. Full variable domain (rest looked up from reference TRBV9 and TRBJ2-7): DSGVTQTPKHLITATGQRVTLRCSPRSGDLSVYWYQQSLDQGLQFLIQYYNGEERAKGNILERFSAQQFPDLHSELNLSSLELGDSALYFCASSAGNRMGTYEQYFGPGTRLTVT.

This clone has a single count. The chain employs TRBV21-1 and TRBJ2-2; the table calls TRBD1, which could not be checked here. TRBV21-1 is labeled a pseudogene. The CDR3 is 20 residues long. This CDR3 reads CASSKSLFPLDTVNTGELFF. CDR3 in DNA: TGTGCCAGCAGCAAGAGCCTCTTTCCGTTGGACACGGTCAACACCGGGGAGCTGTTTTTT.

The V call is TRBV7-3, the J call TRBJ2-2; D might be TRBD2 (5 bases). The CDR3 contains 14 residues. Germline V CDR1 and CDR2: SGHTA, FQGTGA. V lost 2 bases to trimming and J lost 7 bases, with 11 bases between them. For the CDR3, the DNA is TGTGCCAGCAGCTTAGGCTCTAGCCACGGGGAGCTGTTTTTT. Protein sequence: CASSLGSSHGELFF.

The chain employs TRBV28 and TRBJ2-5; D ambiguous. This CDR3 contains 10 residues. Germline CDR1 reads MDHEN; CDR2 reads SYDVKM. The germline V and J ends were trimmed by 8 bases and 3 bases, with 4 bases remaining between them. CDR3 loop: CASSEETQYF. DNA of the CDR3: TGTGCCAGCTCCGAAGAGACCCAGTACTTC.

The DNA of the CDR3 is TGCGCCAGCAGCTTGCAGGGGGTGCAGTTCTTC. This translates into CASSLQGVQFF. V gene TRBV5-1 combines with J gene TRBJ2-1, with 7 bases matching TRBD1. This CDR3 is 11 amino acids long. Germline V gives CDR1 SGHRS, CDR2 YFSETQ. The junction had 1 base not matched to a gene; V was cut back by 1 base and J by 12 bases.

V usage is TRBV29-1 and J usage is TRBJ1-1, with TRBD1 matching over 8 bases. The germline V gene encodes CDR1 SQVTM and CDR2 ANQGSEA. V gave up 7 bases and J gave up 7 bases; unmatched junction bases: 11. This CDR3 region has 13 residues. The CDR3 nucleotides read TGCAGCGCAACCGACAGGGGATTTAGTGAAGCTTTCTTT. It encodes CSATDRGFSEAFF.

This clone was detected a few times. The chain uses TRBV9 and TRBJ1-1; possible D gene TRBD1, 5 bases. Germline CDR1 and CDR2: SGDLS and YYNGEE. V lost 2 bases and J lost 3, with 8 bases in between. The CDR3 runs to 13 residues. CDR3 sequence (DNA): TGTGCCAGCAGCGTGGGGCAGGACACTGAAGCTTTCTTT. Translation gives CASSVGQDTEAFF.

The chain combines TRBV28 with TRBJ1-4; TRBD1 matches at 7 bases. CDR1 MDHEN and CDR2 SYDVKM come from the germline V gene. J gave up 3 bases and V 6 bases, and 4 bases lay outside the gene matches. The CDR3 is 14 amino acids. The CDR3, as DNA: TGTGCCAGCAGCATGACAGGGTCTAATGAAAAACTGTTTTTT. Its protein is CASSMTGSNEKLFF.